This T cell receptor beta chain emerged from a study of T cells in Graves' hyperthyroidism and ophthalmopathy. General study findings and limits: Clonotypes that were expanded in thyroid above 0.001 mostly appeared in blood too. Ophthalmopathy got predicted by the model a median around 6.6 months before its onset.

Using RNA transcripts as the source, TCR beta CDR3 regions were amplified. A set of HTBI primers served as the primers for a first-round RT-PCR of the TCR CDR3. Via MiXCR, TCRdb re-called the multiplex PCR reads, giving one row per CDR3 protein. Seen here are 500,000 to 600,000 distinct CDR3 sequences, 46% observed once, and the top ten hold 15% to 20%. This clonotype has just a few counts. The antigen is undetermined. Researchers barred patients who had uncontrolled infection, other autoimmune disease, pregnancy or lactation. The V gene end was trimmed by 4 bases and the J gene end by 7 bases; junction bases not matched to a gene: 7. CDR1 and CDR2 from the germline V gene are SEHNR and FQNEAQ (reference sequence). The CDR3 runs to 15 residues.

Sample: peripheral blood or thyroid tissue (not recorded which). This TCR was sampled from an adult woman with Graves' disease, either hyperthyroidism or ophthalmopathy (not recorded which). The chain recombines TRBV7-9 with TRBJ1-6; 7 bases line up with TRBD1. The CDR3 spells CASSSQGGRNSPLHF. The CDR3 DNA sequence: TGTGCCAGCAGCTCGCAGGGGGGAAGGAATTCACCCCTCCACTTT.